A selection of T cell receptor beta chains follows, all from one sample in a study of T cell responses to AZD1222 COVID-19 vaccine. Some clones are missing from TCRdb's copy, which holds only in-frame ones; the method was immunoSEQ multiplex PCR. The sample holds about 83,000 clones, more than 70% seen once. The specimen comprised peripheral blood, sampled on day 0 of AZD1222 vaccination. The receptors derive from an adult in good health. Each CDR3 is given with its conserved first and last residue. D genes are given only for firm matches. A row's size may be missing; if present it is once, few, many or a size class.

abundance: -; j_gene: TRBJ1-5; v_gene: TRBV4-1; d_gene: TRBD1; CDR3aa: CASSHDRGGGQPQHF; CDR3nt: TGCGCCAGCAGCCATGACAGGGGAGGTGGTCAGCCCCAGCATTTT
abundance: -; j_gene: TRBJ2-2; v_gene: TRBV5-1; d_gene: TRBD1; CDR3aa: CASSGQGGTGELFF; CDR3nt: TGCGCCAGCAGCGGACAGGGAGGCACCGGGGAGCTGTTTTTT
abundance: -; j_gene: TRBJ2-3; v_gene: TRBV24-1; d_gene: TRBD1; CDR3aa: CATSRQGGGVTQYF; CDR3nt: TGTGCCACCAGCAGACAGGGGGGGGGAGTTACGCAGTATTTT
abundance: -; j_gene: TRBJ2-1; v_gene: TRBV16; d_gene: TRBD1; CDR3aa: CASSQSTGTNEQFF; CDR3nt: TGTGCCAGCAGCCAATCGACAGGGACGAATGAGCAGTTCTTC
abundance: -; j_gene: TRBJ1-4; v_gene: TRBV10-1; d_gene: -; CDR3aa: CASIYTLPYEKLFF; CDR3nt: TGCGCCAGCATATACACTCTACCCTATGAAAAACTGTTTTTT
abundance: -; j_gene: TRBJ1-5; v_gene: TRBV7-2; d_gene: TRBD1; CDR3aa: CASSLARGGGRQPQHF; CDR3nt: TGTGCCAGCAGCTTAGCGCGGGGAGGGGGCCGGCAGCCCCAGCATTTT
abundance: -; j_gene: TRBJ1-1; v_gene: TRBV29-1; d_gene: -; CDR3aa: CSGGNTEAFF; CDR3nt: TGCAGCGGGGGTAACACTGAAGCTTTCTTT
abundance: -; j_gene: TRBJ2-1; v_gene: TRBV5-5; d_gene: -; CDR3aa: CASSLVAYNEQFF; CDR3nt: TGTGCCAGCAGCTTGGTTGCCTACAATGAGCAGTTCTTC
abundance: -; j_gene: TRBJ1-1; v_gene: TRBV29-1; d_gene: TRBD1; CDR3aa: CSVTGEFTEAFF; CDR3nt: TGCAGCGTTACAGGGGAGTTCACTGAAGCTTTCTTT
abundance: -; j_gene: TRBJ1-2; v_gene: TRBV7-9; d_gene: TRBD1; CDR3aa: CASSSRVPGTGGRYGYTF; CDR3nt: TGTGCCAGCAGCTCAAGGGTACCCGGGACAGGGGGCCGTTATGGCTACACCTTC
abundance: -; j_gene: TRBJ1-2; v_gene: TRBV11-2; d_gene: -; CDR3aa: CASSPLGGVNYGYTF; CDR3nt: TGTGCCAGCAGCCCGTTGGGGGGCGTTAACTATGGCTACACCTTC
abundance: -; j_gene: TRBJ2-1; v_gene: TRBV11-2; d_gene: TRBD2; CDR3aa: CASSFGLAGYNEQFF; CDR3nt: TGTGCCAGCAGCTTCGGACTAGCGGGGTACAATGAGCAGTTCTTC
abundance: -; j_gene: TRBJ1-1; v_gene: TRBV12-3/TRBV12-4; d_gene: -; CDR3aa: CASSLLRDTEAFF; CDR3nt: TGTGCCAGCAGTTTACTCAGGGATACTGAAGCTTTCTTT
abundance: -; j_gene: TRBJ2-5; v_gene: TRBV6-5; d_gene: TRBD1; CDR3aa: CASSYGTGSKETQYF; CDR3nt: TGTGCCAGCAGTTACGGGACAGGGTCAAAAGAGACCCAGTACTTC
abundance: -; j_gene: TRBJ1-3; v_gene: TRBV7-2; d_gene: TRBD1; CDR3aa: CASRGQIGNTIYF; CDR3nt: TGTGCCAGCAGGGGACAGATTGGAAACACCATATATTTT
abundance: few; j_gene: TRBJ2-5; v_gene: TRBV4-3; d_gene: TRBD2; CDR3aa: CASSQFASGAATQYF; CDR3nt: TGCGCCAGCAGCCAATTCGCTAGCGGGGCGGCGACCCAGTACTTC